Below, one T cell receptor (beta chain) is given with its context. Its cognate antigen is unknown. This specimen comes from a study of cytomegalovirus exposure and HLA in healthy donors. Germline V gene lookup returns CDR1 MGHDK and CDR2 SYGVNS. The V gene lost 8 bases and the J gene lost 0 bases, with 14 bases spanning the gap. This CDR3 is 15 amino acids long. Sequencing was performed with immunoSEQ multiplex PCR; in TCRdb, only in-frame clones are kept and a portion is missing. The sample consists of 150,000 to 200,000 clones, about 89% of them appearing once. Study-wide points: Subsequent analysis of the 110 or so validation repertoires found a tendency for first-cohort TCR clusters to co-occur. The listing of 150 or so TCR beta chains classed them as cytomegalovirus-associated.

This TCR came from a young woman in good health and CMV-seropositive. Sequencing was done on a sample of PBMCs. The chain combines TRBV25-1 with TRBJ1-3; tentative D call: TRBD1 (6 bases). CDR3 sequence: CASGSRTDSGNTIYF. CDR3 bases: TGTGCCAGCGGATCTAGGACAGACTCTGGAAACACCATATATTTT.